The clone carrying this T cell receptor beta chain was recorded at least ten times. The sample is drawn from a study of T cells in Graves' hyperthyroidism and ophthalmopathy. Diagnoses were established using clinical symptoms, serum thyroxine and TRAb, thyroid ultrasound and orbital computed tomography. V lost 5 bases and J 6 bases, leaving 17 bases between the germline ends. The CDR3 has 14 residues. Germline CDR1 SEHNR, CDR2 FQNEAQ (reference sequence). RNA transcripts yielded amplified TCR beta CDR3 regions. A first-round RT-PCR of the TCR CDR3 used the HTBI primer set. TCRdb reprocessed the multiplex PCR reads with MiXCR, giving one entry per CDR3 protein. The data contain approximately 740,000 distinct CDR3 sequences, less than 15% of them singletons.

The sequence came from a woman in her late teens or twenties with Graves' hyperthyroidism. The chain couples TRBV7-9 to TRBJ2-7; D is uncertain. The sample was blood. This chain's CDR3 is CASSGTDWIGEQYF. The CDR3 DNA follows: TGTGCCAGCAGCGGTACCGACTGGATTGGCGAGCAGTACTTC.